This T cell receptor beta chain is drawn from a study of blood T cell repertoires in COVID-19. Study overall: Donors in the United States, Italy and Spain gave samples during acute or convalescent COVID-19. The analysed material was cDNA or gDNA that came from T cells, B-cell-depleted T cells, or PBMCs.

As originally analysed: Scientists estimated how many nucleated cells there were by amplifying reference gene primers. Using immunoSEQ multiplex PCR, the repertoire was profiled, and TCRdb retains in-frame clones only, with some absent. For V, J and clone size, that table is used; D and trimming come from the DNA. The table shows tens of thousands of clones, with about nine tenths occurring only once. This clone was observed a handful of times. CDR1 is SGHDT, CDR2 YYEEEE, per germline. This CDR3 is 19 amino acids long. V shed 7 bases, J shed 0 bases, and the junction held 14 bases outside the gene matches.

The chain employs TRBV5-6 and TRBJ2-1; TRBD2 aligns across 12 bases. What was sequenced was peripheral blood. The sequence was obtained from a man older than 75 with active COVID-19. The CDR3 nucleotides are TGTGCCAGCGGCGCCACTAGCGGGAGGATACGCAGCTCCTACAATGAGCAGTTCTTC. This sequence encodes CASGATSGRIRSSYNEQFF.